This TCR beta chain derives from a study of OX40 agonist ivuxolimab in advanced cancers. Study-level background: Dosing consisted of intravenous ivuxolimab at 0.01 to 10 mg/kg every 2 weeks. Study results and limitations: Relative to CD4+ cells, CD8+ T cells on average had more expanded clones.

In its sample, this clone was seen once. Its antigen is unidentified. Only in-frame clones appear in the TCRdb table, and some are missing; sequencing was by immunoSEQ multiplex PCR. The data contain 45,000 to 70,000 clones, 83% of them seen just once; the ten biggest clones take up roughly 3.3%. The CDR3 sequence is 16 residues long. Trimming cost V 6 bases and J 2 bases; bases outside gene matches: 11. Looked up from germline, CDR1 is LNHDA and CDR2 is SQIVND (reference sequence). Blood was sampled at baseline, cycle 4 day 1, and cycle 7 day 1. Sequencing used CD4+ or CD8+ T cells sorted from blood, obtained in a trial of the OX40 agonist ivuxolimab. The chain carries TRBV19 and TRBJ2-3; 7 bases agree with TRBD2. The TCR comes from an adult with an advanced solid tumor such as melanoma, head and neck, liver or kidney cancer. The CDR3 sequence is CASRLRLAESTDTQYF. In DNA, the CDR3 is TGTGCCAGTAGGCTACGGCTAGCGGAATCCACAGATACGCAGTATTTT.